This T cell receptor beta chain was observed in a study of blood T cell repertoires in COVID-19. Germline-derived CDR1 and CDR2 are GTSNPN and SVGIG (reference sequence). The CDR3 spans 12 residues. Germline trimming cut 5 bases from V and 9 bases from J; bases unmatched to any gene: 4. TCRdb keeps only in-frame clones here, not all; method: immunoSEQ multiplex PCR. Of about 87,000 clones in the sample, about four fifths were seen once. This chain joins TRBV30 and TRBJ1-6; 7 positions agree with TRBD1. The sequence was collected from a woman aged 60-75 years with acute or convalescent COVID-19. Sequences were obtained from peripheral blood. DNA of the CDR3: TGTGCCTGGGGGGACAGCTTTTCACCCCTCCACTTT. Translation: CAWGDSFSPLHF.